The TCR beta chain under discussion was sequenced for a study of shared clonotypes between healthy human individuals. Across the whole study: Donors were a couple of women and a few men aged 18 to 49. Study conclusions and caveats: An effect of sequencing depth on clonotype sharing among donors was expected.

The repertoire was sequenced with immunoSEQ multiplex PCR; TCRdb's copy has only in-frame clones and lacks some. The sample shows a few million clones, approximately 95% of them seen only once. This clone was counted a few times. Its target is unknown. The same CDR3 is also encoded by other DNA sequences in this sample. With 1 base clipped from V and 3 bases from J, the junction kept 2 bases outside the gene matches. The CDR3 is 14 amino acids. Germline V lookup: CDR1 SEHNR, CDR2 FQNEAQ (reference sequence). Nashville, Tennessee was home to all donors, who were Caucasian adults. This clonotype was obtained from a man aged 18 to 30 in good health. Some clones in this sample may be carry-over from other donors' samples. This rearrangement joins TRBV7-9 to TRBJ2-5; 7 bases line up with TRBD2. Sequenced sample: naive CD4+ T cells from PBMCs. Subset reported: CD45RA+ positively selected. DNA for the CDR3: TGTGCCAGCAGCTTAGGCCTAGCGGAAGAGACCCAGTACTTC. It encodes CASSLGLAEETQYF.